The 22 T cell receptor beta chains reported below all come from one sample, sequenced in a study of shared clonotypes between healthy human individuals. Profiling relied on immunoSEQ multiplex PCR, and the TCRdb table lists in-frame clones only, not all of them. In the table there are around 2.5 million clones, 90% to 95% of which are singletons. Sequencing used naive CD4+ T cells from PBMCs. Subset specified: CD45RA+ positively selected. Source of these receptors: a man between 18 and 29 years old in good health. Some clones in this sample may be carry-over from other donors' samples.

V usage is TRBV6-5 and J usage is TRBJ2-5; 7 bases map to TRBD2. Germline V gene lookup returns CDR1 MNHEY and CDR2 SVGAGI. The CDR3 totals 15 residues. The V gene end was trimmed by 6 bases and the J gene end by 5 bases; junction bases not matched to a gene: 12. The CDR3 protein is CASSPPSGKVETQYF. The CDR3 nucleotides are TGTGCCAGCAGCCCCCCGAGCGGGAAGGTTGAGACCCAGTACTTC.

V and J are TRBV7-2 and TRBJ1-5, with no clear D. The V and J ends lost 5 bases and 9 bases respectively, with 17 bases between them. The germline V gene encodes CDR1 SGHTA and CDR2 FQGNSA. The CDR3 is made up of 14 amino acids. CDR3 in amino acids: CASSKEASVGPQHF. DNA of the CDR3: TGTGCCAGCAGCAAAGAGGCCTCCGTCGGGCCCCAGCATTTT.

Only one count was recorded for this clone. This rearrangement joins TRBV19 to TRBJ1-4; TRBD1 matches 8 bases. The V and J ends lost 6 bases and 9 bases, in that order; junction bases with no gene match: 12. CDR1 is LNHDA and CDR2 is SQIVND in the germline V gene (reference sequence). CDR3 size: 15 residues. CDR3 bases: TGTGCCAGTAGCGGACTAACAGGGGGAACTAAAAAACTGTTTTTT. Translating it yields CASSGLTGGTKKLFF.

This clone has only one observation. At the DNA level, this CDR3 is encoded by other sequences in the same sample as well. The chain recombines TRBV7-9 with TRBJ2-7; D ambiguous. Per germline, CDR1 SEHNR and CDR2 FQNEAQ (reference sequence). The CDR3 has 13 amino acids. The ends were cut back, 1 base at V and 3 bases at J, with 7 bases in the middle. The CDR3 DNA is TGTGCCAGCAGCTTAGTTTCGGGCTACGAGCAGTACTTC. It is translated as CASSLVSGYEQYF. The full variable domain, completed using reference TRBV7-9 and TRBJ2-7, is DTGVSQNPRHKITKRGQNVTFRCDPISEHNRLYWYRQTLGQGPEFLTYFQNEAQLEKSRLLSDRFSAERPKGSFSTLEIQRTEQGDSAMYLCASSLVSGYEQYFGPGTRLTVT.

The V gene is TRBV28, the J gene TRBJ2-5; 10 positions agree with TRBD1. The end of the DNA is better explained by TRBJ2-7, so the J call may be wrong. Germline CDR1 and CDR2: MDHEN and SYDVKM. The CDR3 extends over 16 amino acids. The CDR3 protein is CASSPFGQGDYYEQYF. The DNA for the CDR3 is TGTGCCAGCAGTCCATTCGGACAGGGGGACTACTACGAGCAGTACTTC.

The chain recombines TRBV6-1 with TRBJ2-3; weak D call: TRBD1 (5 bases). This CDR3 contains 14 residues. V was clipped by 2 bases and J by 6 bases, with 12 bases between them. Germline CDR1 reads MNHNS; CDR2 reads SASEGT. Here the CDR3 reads CASSERGNADTQYF. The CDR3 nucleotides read TGTGCCAGCAGTGAAAGGGGCAACGCGGATACGCAGTATTTT.

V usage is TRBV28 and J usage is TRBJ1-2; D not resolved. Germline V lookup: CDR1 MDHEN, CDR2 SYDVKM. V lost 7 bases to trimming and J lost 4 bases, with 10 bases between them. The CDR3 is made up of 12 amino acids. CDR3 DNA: TGTGCCAGCACCCGACGGTCCTATGGCTACACCTTC. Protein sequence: CASTRRSYGYTF.

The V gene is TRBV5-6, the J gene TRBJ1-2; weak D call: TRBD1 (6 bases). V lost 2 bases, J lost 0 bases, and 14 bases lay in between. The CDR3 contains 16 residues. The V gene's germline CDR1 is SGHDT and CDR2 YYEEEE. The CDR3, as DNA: TGTGCCAGCAGCTTCGGATCCAGGGGCGCTAACTATGGCTACACCTTC. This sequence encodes CASSFGSRGANYGYTF.

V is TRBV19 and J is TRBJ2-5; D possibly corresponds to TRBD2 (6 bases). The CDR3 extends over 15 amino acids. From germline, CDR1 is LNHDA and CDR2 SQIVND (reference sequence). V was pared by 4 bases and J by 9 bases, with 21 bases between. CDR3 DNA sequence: TGTGCCAGTAGTACCTCGACTAGTGAAGGACGGCCCCAGTACTTC. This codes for CASSTSTSEGRPQYF.

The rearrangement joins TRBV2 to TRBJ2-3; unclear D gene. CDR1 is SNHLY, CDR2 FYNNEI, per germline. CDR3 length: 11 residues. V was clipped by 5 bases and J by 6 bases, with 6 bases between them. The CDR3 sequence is CASSREDTQYF. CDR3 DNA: TGTGCCAGCAGTCGCGAGGATACGCAGTATTTT.

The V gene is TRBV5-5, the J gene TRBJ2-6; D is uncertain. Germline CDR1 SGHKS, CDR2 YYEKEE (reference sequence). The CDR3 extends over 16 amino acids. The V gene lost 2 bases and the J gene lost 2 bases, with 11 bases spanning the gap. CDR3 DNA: TGTGCCAGCAGCTTTGGAACGTTTCCTGGGGCCAACGTCCTGACTTTC. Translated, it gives CASSFGTFPGANVLTF.

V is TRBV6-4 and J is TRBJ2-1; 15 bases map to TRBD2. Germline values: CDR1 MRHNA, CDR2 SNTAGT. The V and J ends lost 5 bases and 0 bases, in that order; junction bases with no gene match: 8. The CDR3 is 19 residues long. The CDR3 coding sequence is TGTGCCAGCAGTACGGGACTAGCGGGAGGACCCAGCTCCTACAATGAGCAGTTCTTC. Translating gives CASSTGLAGGPSSYNEQFF.

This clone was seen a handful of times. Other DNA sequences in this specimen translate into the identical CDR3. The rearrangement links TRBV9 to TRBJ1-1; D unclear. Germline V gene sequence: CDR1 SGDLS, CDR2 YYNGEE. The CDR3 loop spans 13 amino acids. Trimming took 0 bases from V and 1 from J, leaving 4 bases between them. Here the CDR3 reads CASSVDWNTEAFF. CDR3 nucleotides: TGTGCCAGCAGCGTAGATTGGAACACTGAAGCTTTCTTT.

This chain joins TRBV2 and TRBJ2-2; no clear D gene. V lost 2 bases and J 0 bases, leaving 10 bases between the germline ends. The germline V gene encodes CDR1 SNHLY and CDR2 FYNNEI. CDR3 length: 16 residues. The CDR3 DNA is TGTGCCAGCAGTGAAAGTCCCGCCGCGAACACCGGGGAGCTGTTTTTT. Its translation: CASSESPAANTGELFF.

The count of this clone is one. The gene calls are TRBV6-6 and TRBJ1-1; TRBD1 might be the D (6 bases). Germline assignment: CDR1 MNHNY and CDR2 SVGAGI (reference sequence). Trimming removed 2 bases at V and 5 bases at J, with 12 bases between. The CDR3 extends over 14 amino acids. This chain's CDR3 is CASSYVGGDTEAFF. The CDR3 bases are TGTGCCAGCAGTTACGTCGGGGGCGATACTGAAGCTTTCTTT.

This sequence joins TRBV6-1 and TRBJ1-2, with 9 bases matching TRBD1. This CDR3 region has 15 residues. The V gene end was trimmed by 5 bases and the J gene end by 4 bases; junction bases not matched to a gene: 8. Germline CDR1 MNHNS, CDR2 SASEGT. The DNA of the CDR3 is TGTGCCAGCAGTACGCCGGGACAGGGAGTCTATGGCTACACCTTC. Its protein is CASSTPGQGVYGYTF.

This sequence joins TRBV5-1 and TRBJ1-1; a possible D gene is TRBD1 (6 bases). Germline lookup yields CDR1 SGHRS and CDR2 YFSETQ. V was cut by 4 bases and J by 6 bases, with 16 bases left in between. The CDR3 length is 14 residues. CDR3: CASSPEGGQSEAFF. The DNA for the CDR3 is TGCGCCAGCAGCCCCGAGGGGGGGCAGTCTGAAGCTTTCTTT.

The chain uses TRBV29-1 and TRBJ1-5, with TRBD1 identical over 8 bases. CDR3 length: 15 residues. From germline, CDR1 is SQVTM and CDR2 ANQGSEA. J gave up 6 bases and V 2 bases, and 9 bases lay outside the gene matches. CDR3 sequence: CSVELTGAGGQPQHF. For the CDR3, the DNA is TGCAGCGTTGAACTGACAGGGGCGGGCGGTCAGCCCCAGCATTTT.

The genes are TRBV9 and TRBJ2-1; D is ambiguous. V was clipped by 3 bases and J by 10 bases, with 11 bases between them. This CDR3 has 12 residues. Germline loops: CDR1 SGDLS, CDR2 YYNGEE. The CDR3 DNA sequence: TGTGCCAGCAGCGCCGTTAGCAGAGAGCAGTTCTTC. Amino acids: CASSAVSREQFF.

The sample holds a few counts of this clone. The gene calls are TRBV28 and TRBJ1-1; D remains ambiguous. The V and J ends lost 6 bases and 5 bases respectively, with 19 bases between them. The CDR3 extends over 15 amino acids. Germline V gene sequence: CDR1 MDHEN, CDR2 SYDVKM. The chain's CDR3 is CASRRRTYTGTEAFF. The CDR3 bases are TGTGCCAGCAGGAGAAGGACGTATACTGGGACTGAAGCTTTCTTT.

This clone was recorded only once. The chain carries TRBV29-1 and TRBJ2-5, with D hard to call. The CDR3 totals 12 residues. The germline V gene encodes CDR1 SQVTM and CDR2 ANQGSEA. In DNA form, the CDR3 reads TGCAGTGCCTCGAGTACAAAAGAGACCCAGTACTTC. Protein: CSASSTKETQYF.

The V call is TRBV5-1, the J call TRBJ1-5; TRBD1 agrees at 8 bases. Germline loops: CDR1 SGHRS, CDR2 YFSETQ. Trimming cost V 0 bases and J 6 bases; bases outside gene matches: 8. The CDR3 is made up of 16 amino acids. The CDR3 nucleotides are TGCGCCAGCAGCTTGGCCATGGCAGGGGGCGCTCAGCCCCAGCATTTT. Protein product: CASSLAMAGGAQPQHF.